The present TCR beta chain was sequenced within a study of T cell responses to AZD1222 COVID-19 vaccine. Whole-study findings and limits: Mapped onto spike, vaccine-associated CD4 TCRs spanned it and were dominant at 160-218 and 743-854.

A word on this clone: The antigen is unknown.

Germline V gives CDR1 SGHRS, CDR2 YFSETQ. CDR3 length: 15 amino acids. With V trimmed by 3 bases and J by 4 bases, 7 bases remained unmatched. TCRdb's copy holds only in-frame clones and misses some; the assay was immunoSEQ multiplex PCR. The sample has about 110,000 clones, about 90% seen once. This sample comprised peripheral blood, obtained on day 0 of AZD1222 vaccination. This TCR derives from an adult in good health. The chain joins TRBV5-1 to TRBJ2-5; TRBD1 agrees at 9 bases. The CDR3 bases are TGCGCCAGCAGCTCGACAGGGGGGGAGGCAGAGACCCAGTACTTC. Its translation: CASSSTGGEAETQYF. Full variable domain (rest looked up from reference TRBV5-1 and TRBJ2-5): KAGVTQTPRYLIKTRGQQVTLSCSPISGHRSVSWYQQTPGQGLQFLFEYFSETQRNKGNFPGRFSGRQFSNSRSEMNVSTLELGDSALYLCASSSTGGEAETQYFGPGTRLLVL.